This is a list of T cell receptor beta chains from one sample in a study of blood T cell repertoires in COVID-19. Using immunoSEQ multiplex PCR, the repertoire was profiled, and TCRdb retains in-frame clones only, with some absent. This table has over 90,000 clones, about 84% appearing once. The sequenced sample consisted of peripheral blood. These receptors all stem from an elderly man with active or convalescent COVID-19. The CDR3 runs from the conserved cysteine through the conserved F or W. A D gene is named only where the DNA matches it firmly. Only part of the rows carry a size: once, few, many, or a class if the clone is expanded.

TRBJ2-3 TRBD1 TRBV7-9 - CASREGARDTQYF TGTGCCAGCCGCGAGGGGGCGAGAGATACGCAGTATTTT
TRBJ1-2 - TRBV18 few CASSPSPIGNYGYTF TGTGCCAGCTCACCATCGCCCATCGGGAACTATGGCTACACCTTC
TRBJ2-3 TRBD2 TRBV5-4 - CASTTSGGVDTQYF TGTGCCAGCACCACTAGCGGGGGAGTAGATACGCAGTATTTT
TRBJ2-7 - TRBV2 - CASSDLSDEQYF TGTGCCAGCAGTGATCTGTCGGACGAGCAGTACTTC
TRBJ2-5 - TRBV7-2 - CASSWTDQETQYF TGTGCCAGCAGCTGGACAGATCAAGAGACCCAGTACTTC
TRBJ2-2 - TRBV5-1 - CASTPAAGLTNTGELFF TGCGCCAGCACCCCAGCGGCGGGACTGACAAACACCGGGGAGCTGTTTTTT
TRBJ2-2 TRBD1 TRBV6-6 - CASSYSTGQNTGELFF TGTGCCAGCAGTTACTCGACAGGGCAGAACACCGGGGAGCTGTTTTTT
TRBJ1-1 - TRBV4-3 - CASSQDAYSDTEAFF TGCGCCAGCAGCCAAGATGCTTACTCTGACACTGAAGCTTTCTTT
TRBJ2-1 TRBD1 TRBV19 - CASSNLRDRGQGDEQFF TGTGCCAGTAGTAACCTGAGGGACAGGGGGCAGGGCGATGAGCAGTTCTTC
TRBJ1-4 - TRBV15 - CATSRDGGASDEKLFF TGTGCCACCAGCAGAGATGGGGGGGCCTCGGATGAAAAACTGTTTTTT
TRBJ2-7 - TRBV10-2 few CAVGLRDEQYF TGCGCCGTAGGGTTGCGGGACGAGCAGTACTTC
TRBJ1-3 - TRBV19 - CASSIQGGASGNTIYF TGTGCCAGTAGTATACAAGGAGGCGCCTCTGGAAACACCATATATTTT
TRBJ2-5 - TRBV9 - CASSVGGGSQETQYF TGTGCCAGCAGCGTAGGTGGGGGGTCCCAAGAGACCCAGTACTTC
TRBJ1-4 - TRBV3-1/TRBV3-2 - CASSRRGEDNEKLFF TGTGCCAGCAGCCGCCGGGGGGAGGATAATGAAAAACTGTTTTTT
TRBJ1-3 TRBD1 TRBV7-9 - CASSDLTGGNTIYF TGTGCCAGCAGCGACCTGACAGGGGGAAACACCATATATTTT
TRBJ2-7 TRBD1 TRBV2 - CASIGTGGSYEQYF TGTGCCAGCATTGGGACAGGGGGGTCCTACGAGCAGTACTTC
TRBJ2-2 TRBD1 TRBV18 - CASSPPGQGFTGELFF TGTGCCAGCTCACCACCGGGACAGGGTTTCACCGGGGAGCTGTTTTTT
TRBJ1-1 TRBD1 TRBV30 - CAWSLDRGPSVTEAFF TGTGCCTGGAGTCTCGACAGGGGCCCCAGTGTCACTGAAGCTTTCTTT
TRBJ2-7 - TRBV6-5 - CASFKPGLYEQYF TGTGCCAGCTTCAAACCGGGATTATACGAGCAGTACTTC
TRBJ2-3 - TRBV28 - CALGRGLSTDTQYF TGTGCCTTAGGGCGCGGACTGAGCACAGATACGCAGTATTTT
TRBJ2-2 - TRBV7-5 - CVRSLGSRLAGAPGTGELFF TGTGTCAGAAGCTTAGGTTCCCGGCTAGCGGGGGCCCCAGGGACCGGGGAGCTGTTTTTT
TRBJ1-3 - TRBV12-3/TRBV12-4 - CASSRGNTIYF TGTGCCAGCAGCCGTGGAAACACCATATATTTT
TRBJ1-4 TRBD1 TRBV3-1/TRBV3-2 few CASSLRQGNGEKLFF TGTGCCAGCAGCCTCCGACAGGGGAACGGTGAAAAACTGTTTTTT
TRBJ2-1 TRBD1 TRBV18 - CASSRDRGRPYNEQFF TGTGCCAGCTCACGGGACAGGGGTCGACCCTACAATGAGCAGTTCTTC
TRBJ1-2 - TRBV11-2 - CASSFKGVYGYTF TGTGCCAGCAGCTTCAAGGGGGTCTATGGCTACACCTTC
TRBJ1-6 TRBD1 TRBV18 - CASSEGARDNSPLHF TGTGCCAGCTCAGAGGGGGCGCGGGATAATTCACCCCTCCACTTT
TRBJ1-1 TRBD1 TRBV10-1 - CASTGTGGMTEAFF TGCGCCAGCACCGGGACAGGGGGCATGACTGAAGCTTTCTTT
TRBJ1-1 TRBD1 TRBV12-5 once CASGPSKTGVGGDTEAFF TGTGCTAGTGGTCCCTCGAAGACAGGGGTTGGGGGGGACACTGAAGCTTTCTTT
TRBJ1-4 - TRBV27 - CASSTSEEGRGEKLFF TGTGCCAGCAGTACAAGCGAGGAGGGGAGAGGTGAAAAACTGTTTTTT
TRBJ2-7 TRBD2 TRBV5-1 - CASKPGTSGASRGYEQYF TGCGCCAGCAAACCCGGGACTAGCGGGGCCTCCCGGGGGTACGAGCAGTACTTC
TRBJ1-1 - TRBV2 - CASSRGHNTEAFF TGTGCCAGCAGTAGGGGACATAACACTGAAGCTTTCTTT
TRBJ2-7 TRBD2 TRBV4-2 - CASSQDRGGAWDEQYF TGTGCCAGCAGCCAAGACCGCGGGGGGGCCTGGGACGAGCAGTACTTC
TRBJ2-3 TRBD2 TRBV9 - CASSVASGLSTDTQYF TGTGCCAGCAGCGTAGCTAGCGGGCTCAGCACAGATACGCAGTATTTT
TRBJ1-2 - TRBV6-5 - CASNRVRYGYTF TGTGCCAGCAACAGGGTTCGGTATGGCTACACCTTC
TRBJ2-7 TRBD1 TRBV6-5 - CAAALDRPYEQYF TGTGCCGCTGCCCTGGACAGGCCCTACGAGCAGTACTTC
TRBJ2-5 - TRBV7-9 - CASSSTGPDQETQYF TGTGCCAGCAGCTCGACAGGACCAGACCAAGAGACCCAGTACTTC
TRBJ1-3 - TRBV7-6 - CASSLGQPDSGNTIYF TGTGCCAGCAGCTTAGGACAGCCCGACTCTGGAAACACCATATATTTT
TRBJ1-6 - TRBV28 - CASSLGARPWNSPLHF TGTGCCAGCAGTTTGGGGGCCCGACCTTGGAATTCGCCCCTCCACTTT
TRBJ2-7 TRBD1 TRBV6-5 - CASTRRQGYYYEQYF TGTGCCAGCACCAGAAGACAGGGATATTACTACGAGCAGTACTTC
TRBJ2-3 TRBD2 TRBV4-3 - CASSQAGLAGGFSDTQYF TGCGCCAGCAGCCAAGCGGGGCTAGCGGGGGGGTTTTCGGATACGCAGTATTTT
TRBJ2-1 - TRBV20-1 - CSASSGRGEQFF TGCAGTGCTAGTTCAGGACGGGGTGAGCAGTTCTTC
TRBJ2-3 TRBD1 TRBV10-3 - CAISDRTGDRDTQYF TGTGCCATCAGTGACCGGACAGGGGACAGAGATACGCAGTATTTT
TRBJ1-2 - TRBV12-3/TRBV12-4 - CASSLASYGYTF TGTGCCAGCAGTTTAGCCAGCTATGGCTACACCTTC
TRBJ2-5 TRBD2 TRBV4-1 - CASSPHNTSGEKETQYF TGCGCCAGCAGCCCCCATAACACCAGCGGGGAAAAAGAGACCCAGTACTTC
TRBJ1-1 - TRBV6-2/TRBV6-3 - CASSYAGSEAFF TGTGCCAGCAGTTACGCGGGGTCGGAAGCTTTCTTT
TRBJ2-5 TRBD1 TRBV19 - CASRGRDRPPFQETQYF TGTGCCAGTAGGGGCCGGGACAGGCCTCCTTTCCAAGAGACCCAGTACTTC
TRBJ1-2 - TRBV7-8 - CASSLSQGGVSYGYTF TGTGCCAGCAGCTTATCCCAGGGAGGGGTTTCCTATGGCTACACCTTC